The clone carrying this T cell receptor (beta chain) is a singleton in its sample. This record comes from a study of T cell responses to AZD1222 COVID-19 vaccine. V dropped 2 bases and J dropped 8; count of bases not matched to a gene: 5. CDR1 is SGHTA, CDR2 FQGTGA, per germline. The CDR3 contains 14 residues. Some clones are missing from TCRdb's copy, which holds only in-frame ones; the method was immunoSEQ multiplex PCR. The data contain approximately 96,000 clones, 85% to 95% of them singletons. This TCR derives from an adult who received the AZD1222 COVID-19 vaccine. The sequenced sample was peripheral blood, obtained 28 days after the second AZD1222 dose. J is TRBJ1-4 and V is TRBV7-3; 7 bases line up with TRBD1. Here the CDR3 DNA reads TGTGCCAGCAGCTTAGGGACCAGGGGGGAAAAACTGTTTTTT. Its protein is CASSLGTRGEKLFF.